The 27 T cell receptor beta chains below were found in one sample sequenced in a study of CD8 T cells in ankylosing spondylitis. One entry per CDR3 protein results from TCRdb running MiXCR on the 5' RACE reads. The data show 380,000 or so distinct CDR3 sequences, with 20% seen just once and 10% to 15% held by the top ten. The source material was blood, either unsorted or a sorted T cell fraction (not recorded which). Receptor source: a male donor with ankylosing spondylitis or in good health (not recorded which).

The gene calls are TRBV2 and TRBJ2-2, with TRBD1 matching over 9 bases. Germline loops: CDR1 SNHLY, CDR2 FYNNEI. The CDR3 length is 13 residues. The V and J ends lost 8 bases and 6 bases, in that order; junction bases with no gene match: 4. CDR3: CASLGQGPGELFF. CDR3 DNA sequence: TGTGCCAGCCTCGGACAGGGGCCCGGGGAGCTGTTTTTT.

The chain has TRBV29-1 and TRBJ2-7; 11 bases agree with TRBD2. The CDR3 is made up of 16 amino acids. J was trimmed by 6 bases and V by 6 bases; bases with no gene match: 16. The V gene's germline CDR1 is SQVTM and CDR2 ANQGSEA. The CDR3: CSVITSGGPAGSEQYF. For the CDR3, the DNA is TGCAGCGTCATCACTAGCGGGGGACCCGCCGGGAGCGAGCAGTACTTC.

This clonotype was seen more than once but under ten times. The chain couples TRBV7-9 to TRBJ2-5; 16 bases match TRBD2. The germline V gene has CDR1 SEHNR and CDR2 FQNEAQ (reference sequence). The CDR3 is 17 amino acids. V shed 2 bases, J shed 4 bases, and the junction held 4 bases outside the gene matches. The CDR3 region is CASSLSGTSGRGETQYF. The CDR3 DNA reads TGTGCCAGCAGCTTATCCGGGACTAGCGGGAGGGGAGAGACCCAGTACTTC.

This clonotype showed up just a few times. The genes are TRBV27 and TRBJ2-1; D gene ambiguous. CDR1 MNHEY and CDR2 SMNVEV come from the germline V gene (reference sequence). V lost 0 bases to trimming and J lost 6 bases, with 15 bases between them. This CDR3 region has 16 residues. The CDR3 coding sequence is TGTGCCAGCAGTTTATCGTACTACACTTTGACCAATGAGCAGTTCTTC. This encodes CASSLSYYTLTNEQFF.

This clonotype has just a few counts. The rearrangement joins TRBV28 to TRBJ1-6; D call uncertain. The germline V gene encodes CDR1 MDHEN and CDR2 SYDVKM. This CDR3 contains 15 residues. Trimming pared 2 bases from V and 11 bases from J, leaving 16 bases between. CDR3 sequence: CASSLAILGPTPLHF. The DNA of the CDR3 is TGTGCCAGCAGTTTAGCCATCTTAGGACCCACACCCCTCCACTTT. Together with reference TRBV28 and TRBJ1-6, the CDR3 gives the full variable domain: DVKVTQSSRYLVKRTGEKVFLECVQDMDHENMFWYRQDPGLGLRLIYFSYDVKMKEKGDIPEGYSVSREKKERFSLILESASTNQTSMYLCASSLAILGPTPLHFGNGTRLTVT.

The chain carries TRBV20-1 and TRBJ1-2; D perhaps matches TRBD1 (5 bases). The V end was cut by 4 bases, the J end by 2 bases, with 11 bases between. CDR3 length: 13 amino acids. CDR1 and CDR2 from the germline V gene are DFQATT and SNEGSKA (reference sequence). The CDR3 coding sequence is TGCAGTGCTAATCCCAGGGACAACTATGGCTACACCTTC. Amino acid sequence: CSANPRDNYGYTF.

This clonotype was counted between two and nine times. V is TRBV6-1 and J is TRBJ2-1, with 7 bases aligning to TRBD2. Trimming at V came to 6 bases and at J to 9 bases, leaving 14 bases not matched to a gene. The CDR3 is 15 residues long. Germline V gene sequence: CDR1 MNHNS, CDR2 SASEGT. CDR3 residues: CASSSPGTTYFEQFF. CDR3 sequence (DNA): TGTGCCAGCAGCTCCCCCGGGACTACTTATTTTGAGCAGTTCTTC.

In this sample, this clonotype turned up a few times. As DNA, the CDR3 is TGTGCCAGCAGCCCAACGGCAGATACGCAGTATTTT. The encoded protein is CASSPTADTQYF. The chain links TRBV11-2 to TRBJ2-3; D call uncertain. This CDR3 is 12 amino acids long. V dropped 5 bases and J dropped 4 bases, with 7 bases sitting between them. Germline CDR1 is SGHAT and CDR2 is FQNNGV.

This clonotype appeared a few times. The chain carries TRBV4-1 and TRBJ2-2; weak D call: TRBD2 (7 bases). The CDR3 is made up of 17 amino acids. The germline V gene has CDR1 MGHRA and CDR2 YSYEKL. Trimming took off 0 bases at V and 1 base at J, with 12 bases between the two ends. CDR3 coding DNA: TGCGCCAGCAGCCAAGAGGGGGGGCCCTGGAACACCGGGGAGCTGTTTTTT. Residues: CASSQEGGPWNTGELFF.

This clonotype was seen a few times. This chain links TRBV7-3 with TRBJ2-1; no clear D. Trimming shortened V by 5 bases and J by 8 bases, and 13 bases separated the two germline ends. This CDR3 spans 13 amino acids. Germline lookup yields CDR1 SGHTA and CDR2 FQGTGA. CDR3 sequence (DNA): TGTGCCAGCAGCCCCCGAGTCGAGGATGAGCAGTTCTTC. Translating gives CASSPRVEDEQFF.

This clonotype was seen only a few times. The chain joins TRBV12-3 or TRBV12-4 to TRBJ2-5; D is possibly TRBD2 (7 bases). Trimming pared 3 bases from V and 5 bases from J, leaving 22 bases between. The CDR3 spans 17 residues. DNA of the CDR3: TGTGCCAGCAGTTTTTGGGATCGGGGGGCATCCTATGAGACCCAGTACTTC. Translation: CASSFWDRGASYETQYF.

The chain is built from TRBV7-9 and TRBJ2-2, with D maybe TRBD2 (6 bases). The germline CDR1 and CDR2 sequences are SEHNR and FQNEAQ (reference sequence). Between the trimmed V and J ends, which lost 5 bases and 1 base, there was a span of 14 bases. This CDR3 has 16 residues. This CDR3 reads CASSNDPEGNTGELFF. The CDR3 nucleotides are TGTGCCAGCAGCAATGACCCGGAGGGGAACACCGGGGAGCTGTTTTTT.

The sample holds many counts of this clonotype. The rearrangement links TRBV19 to TRBJ2-1, with TRBD1 matching over 8 bases. There are 17 residues in the CDR3. V shed 0 bases and J 3 bases; nucleotides not matched to a gene: 7. The germline V gene encodes CDR1 LNHDA and CDR2 SQIVND (reference sequence). The chain's CDR3 is CASSIDVAGGGYNEQFF. The DNA for the CDR3 is TGTGCCAGTAGTATAGATGTCGCAGGGGGCGGCTACAATGAGCAGTTCTTC.

V is TRBV6-5 and J is TRBJ2-1, with D possibly TRBD2 on 7 matching bases. The germline gives CDR1 MNHEY, CDR2 SVGAGI. CDR3 length: 15 residues. V lost 4 bases and J 3 bases, leaving 13 bases between the germline ends. The CDR3 is CASSFAGAGYNEQFF. Written as DNA, the CDR3 is TGTGCCAGCAGTTTCGCGGGGGCAGGCTACAATGAGCAGTTCTTC.

The chain employs TRBV12-3 or TRBV12-4 and TRBJ2-7, with TRBD2 identical over 8 bases. The CDR3 sequence is 14 residues long. The ends lost 1 base at V and 5 bases at J; junction bases unmatched: 4. The DNA of the CDR3 is TGTGCCAGCAGTTTAGTAGCGGGGATTCACGAGCAGTACTTC. It encodes CASSLVAGIHEQYF.

The chain couples TRBV4-2 to TRBJ2-2; TRBD1 matches 10 bases. V dropped 3 bases and J dropped 4; count of bases not matched to a gene: 5. The length of the CDR3 is 16 residues. The germline gives CDR1 LGHNA, CDR2 YNFKEQ. CDR3 coding DNA: TGTGCCAGCAGCCACGGGACAGGGGCCGGCACCGGGGAGCTGTTTTTT. Protein sequence: CASSHGTGAGTGELFF.

This clonotype has more than one count but fewer than ten. The rearrangement uses TRBV6-1 and TRBJ2-1, with a weak D call TRBD2 (5 bases). Trimming cost V 6 bases and J 10 bases, with 10 bases left between them. CDR3 length: 11 amino acids. Germline CDR1 and CDR2: MNHNS and SASEGT. CDR3 sequence: CASSSPGEQFF. The CDR3 DNA reads TGTGCCAGCAGCTCCCCGGGAGAGCAGTTCTTC.

The chain joins TRBV7-9 to TRBJ2-7; D unresolved. This CDR3 has 14 amino acids. From germline, CDR1 is SEHNR and CDR2 FQNEAQ (reference sequence). Trimming took 5 bases from V and 7 from J, leaving 18 bases between them. The CDR3 loop reads CASSPTLTPREQYF. The DNA of the CDR3 is TGTGCCAGCAGCCCGACATTAACCCCGAGAGAGCAGTACTTC.

J is TRBJ2-1 and V is TRBV14; TRBD1 aligns across 7 bases. V trimming: 4 bases; J trimming: 7 bases; junction bases outside the gene matches: 10. The CDR3 has 15 residues. Germline CDR1 is SGHDN and CDR2 is FVKESK. The CDR3 region is CASSRRTGQLNEQFF. The DNA of the CDR3 is TGTGCCAGCAGCCGCAGGACGGGACAGCTAAATGAGCAGTTCTTC.

The rearrangement joins TRBV5-1 to TRBJ2-2, with 9 bases that match TRBD1. The trim removed 3 bases at V and 6 bases at J, leaving 12 bases unmatched. This CDR3 has 17 amino acids. Germline V gene data show CDR1 as SGHRS and CDR2 as YFSETQ. CDR3 DNA sequence: TGCGCCAGCAGCTGGGGACAGGGTCCCGTCGCGTCCGGGGAGCTGTTTTTT. Translated, it gives CASSWGQGPVASGELFF.

The V call is TRBV29-1, the J call TRBJ2-7, with a weak D call TRBD1 (7 bases). Per the germline V gene, CDR1 is SQVTM and CDR2 is ANQGSEA. This CDR3 comprises 13 residues. V lost 6 bases, J lost 7 bases, and 19 bases lay in between. In DNA, the CDR3 is TGCAGCGTGGCCGGGACCCCAGGGGGGGAGCAGTACTTC. This gives the protein CSVAGTPGGEQYF.

There are a few counts of this clonotype. The chain has TRBV12-3 or TRBV12-4 and TRBJ1-4; D call uncertain. CDR3 length: 14 residues. The V and J ends lost 3 bases and 3 bases respectively, with 8 bases between them. DNA of the CDR3: TGTGCCAGCAGTTTTACCGGACCTAATGAAAAACTGTTTTTT. Translation gives CASSFTGPNEKLFF.

This sequence joins TRBV11-2 and TRBJ1-5; D remains unclear. CDR3 size: 15 residues. Germline lookup yields CDR1 SGHAT and CDR2 FQNNGV. V lost 0 bases and J lost 4, with 10 bases in between. CDR3 bases: TGTGCCAGCAGCTTAGATCCCTCTCCTAATCAGCCCCAGCATTTT. Translated: CASSLDPSPNQPQHF.

The sample holds many counts of this clonotype. The chain couples TRBV7-8 to TRBJ2-7; D is undetermined. Germline V lookup: CDR1 SGHVS, CDR2 FQNEAQ. This CDR3 contains 11 residues. The V end lost 5 bases, the J end lost 2 bases, and 4 bases lay between the germline ends. Here the CDR3 reads CASSAAYEQYF. The CDR3 DNA reads as TGTGCCAGCAGCGCAGCCTACGAGCAGTACTTC.

This clonotype has only a few counts. The CDR3 nucleotides are TGTGCCAGCAGCCCGACAGCCAGCGAGACCCAGTACTTC. Translation: CASSPTASETQYF. The gene calls are TRBV7-9 and TRBJ2-5, with a weak D call TRBD1 (5 bases). Between the trimmed V and J ends, which lost 5 bases and 5 bases, there was a span of 12 bases. The V gene's germline CDR1 is SEHNR and CDR2 FQNEAQ (reference sequence). The CDR3 extends over 13 amino acids.

The chain has TRBV5-1 and TRBJ2-1, with 9 bases that match TRBD1. Germline-derived CDR1 and CDR2 are SGHRS and YFSETQ. The CDR3 runs 13 residues. V gave up 7 bases and J gave up 8 bases; unmatched junction bases: 7. This CDR3 is CASQGQGPYEQFF. CDR3 nucleotide sequence: TGCGCCAGCCAGGGACAGGGTCCGTATGAGCAGTTCTTC. Filled out from reference TRBV5-1 and TRBJ2-1, the complete variable domain reads KAGVTQTPRYLIKTRGQQVTLSCSPISGHRSVSWYQQTPGQGLQFLFEYFSETQRNKGNFPGRFSGRQFSNSRSEMNVSTLELGDSALYLCASQGQGPYEQFFGPGTRLTVL.

This clonotype turned up a few times. The V and J genes are TRBV2 and TRBJ2-1; possibly TRBD1 for D (6 bases). Trimming pared 7 bases from V and 4 bases from J, leaving 20 bases between. This CDR3 has 16 residues. Per germline, CDR1 SNHLY and CDR2 FYNNEI. The CDR3 protein is CASIEGENRAYNEQFF. For the CDR3, the DNA is TGTGCCAGCATAGAGGGGGAGAACAGGGCGTACAATGAGCAGTTCTTC. The whole variable domain, remainder taken from reference TRBV2 and TRBJ2-1, is EPEVTQTPSHQVTQMGQEVILRCVPISNHLYFYWYRQILGQKVEFLVSFYNNEISEKSEIFDDQFSVERPDGSNFTLKIRSTKLEDSAMYFCASIEGENRAYNEQFFGPGTRLTVL.